This entry features one TCR beta chain sequence. These data come from a study of blood T cell repertoires in COVID-19. Study as a whole: T cells, B-cell-depleted T cells, or PBMCs supplied cDNA or gDNA.

Enrolled through a virtual design, the participants were between 18 and 89 years of age and came from under 25 US areas. Symptom resolution, clearance, or two negative PCRs marked donors in Cohort 3 as recovered. Germline trimming cut 0 bases from V and 6 bases from J; bases unmatched to any gene: 8. In germline, CDR1 is SGHRS, CDR2 YFSETQ. The CDR3 covers 16 residues. Some clones are missing from TCRdb's copy, which holds only in-frame ones; the method was immunoSEQ multiplex PCR. This sample has about 200,000 clones, with roughly 90% found just once. This chain uses TRBV5-1 with TRBJ2-2, with 7 bases lining up with TRBD1. The sequencing input was PBMCs or T cells enriched from blood (not recorded which). This receptor was taken from a woman aged 25 to 39 who had recovered from COVID-19. The CDR3 reads CASSLDPVTGSGELFF. In DNA, the CDR3 is TGCGCCAGCAGCTTGGATCCCGTGACAGGGTCCGGGGAGCTGTTTTTT.